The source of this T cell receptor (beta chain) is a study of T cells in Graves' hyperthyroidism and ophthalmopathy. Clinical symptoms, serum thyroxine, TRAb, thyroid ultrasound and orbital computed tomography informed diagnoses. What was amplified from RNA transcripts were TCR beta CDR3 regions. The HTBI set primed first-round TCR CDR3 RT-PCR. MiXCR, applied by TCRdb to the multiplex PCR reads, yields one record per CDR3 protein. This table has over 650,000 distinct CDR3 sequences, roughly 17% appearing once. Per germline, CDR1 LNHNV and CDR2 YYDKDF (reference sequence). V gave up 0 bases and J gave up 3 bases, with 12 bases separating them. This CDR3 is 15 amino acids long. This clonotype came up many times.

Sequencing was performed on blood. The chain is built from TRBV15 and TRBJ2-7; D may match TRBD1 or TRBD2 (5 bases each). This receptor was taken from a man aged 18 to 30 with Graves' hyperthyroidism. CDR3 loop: CATSRERDRDYEQYF. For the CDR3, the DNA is TGTGCCACCAGCAGAGAACGGGACCGAGACTACGAGCAGTACTTC.